The sequence of this T cell receptor beta chain was determined in a study of blood T cell repertoires in COVID-19. Study information: PBMCs, B-cell-depleted T cells, or T cells provided the cDNA or gDNA that made up the material.

Method: immunoSEQ multiplex PCR; TCRdb's copy keeps in-frame clones and lacks some. The sample lists 250,000 or so clones, roughly nine tenths seen once, with 11% in the top ten. Trimming took 5 bases from V and 3 from J; bases not matched to a gene: 7. Germline-derived CDR1 and CDR2 are MNHEY and SMNVEV (reference sequence). The CDR3 covers 15 residues. Allocation to cohorts depended on clinical history reported by the participants. Specimen: PBMCs or T cells enriched from blood (not recorded which). This chain connects TRBV27 to TRBJ2-7; 10 nucleotides match TRBD2. This receptor was obtained from a man aged 25-40 years who had recovered from COVID-19. The CDR3 nucleotides read TGTGCCAGCAGTGAACCGGGACTAGCGAACTACGAGCAGTACTTC. Its translation: CASSEPGLANYEQYF.